Shown below are 9 T cell receptor beta chains from a single sample sequenced in a study of T cells of healthy individuals. TCRdb reanalysed the 5' RACE reads using MiXCR and keeps one entry per CDR3 protein. Of 75,000 to 95,000 distinct CDR3 sequences in the sample, approximately 4.8% were seen once. The origin of the receptors is a female donor in good health.

This clonotype was observed a few times. The V call is TRBV7-2, the J call TRBJ1-2; a possible D gene is TRBD1 (6 bases). The CDR3 is 13 residues long. CDR1 is SGHTA, CDR2 FQGNSA, per germline. V was pared by 7 bases and J by 5 bases, with 14 bases between. CDR3: CASTAPGEYGYTF. DNA of the CDR3: TGTGCCAGCACCGCACCAGGGGAATATGGCTACACCTTC.

There are a few counts of this clonotype. The chain carries TRBV6-1 and TRBJ2-2, with TRBD1 identical over 9 bases. The CDR3 is 14 amino acids. J was trimmed by 6 bases and V by 5 bases; bases with no gene match: 4. Germline CDR1 and CDR2: MNHNS and SASEGT. The CDR3 DNA follows: TGTGCCAGCAGTCGCACAGGGGGCTCCGGGGAGCTGTTTTTT. Translating it yields CASSRTGGSGELFF.

This clonotype was detected only a few times. The chain combines TRBV5-1 with TRBJ2-5; 13 bases map to TRBD2. There are 20 residues in the CDR3. The J segment lost 5 bases and the V segment lost 5 bases, leaving 21 bases of the junction unmatched. The germline CDR1 and CDR2 sequences are SGHRS and YFSETQ. The CDR3 spells CASRPTIIGTSGKQGETQYF. The CDR3 DNA reads TGCGCCAGCAGACCCACTATTATCGGGACTAGCGGGAAGCAGGGGGAGACCCAGTACTTC.

The table lists this clonotype with many counts. This sequence joins TRBV3-1 and TRBJ1-2, with D perhaps TRBD1 (5 bases). CDR1 is LGHDT, CDR2 YNNKEL, per germline (reference sequence). CDR3 length: 16 amino acids. V lost 0 bases to trimming and J lost 5 bases, with 16 bases between them. The CDR3 sequence: CASSQDRFGTEYGYTF. The CDR3 bases are TGTGCCAGCAGCCAAGATCGGTTCGGGACCGAGTATGGCTACACCTTC.

This clonotype was counted many times. The rearrangement joins TRBV7-6 to TRBJ2-1; D is undetermined. Germline loops: CDR1 SGHVS, CDR2 FNYEAQ. Trimming cost V 1 base and J 3 bases, with 7 bases left between them. The CDR3 totals 14 residues. The CDR3 sequence: CASSLGFSYNEQFF. CDR3 DNA: TGTGCCAGCAGCTTAGGGTTTAGCTACAATGAGCAGTTCTTC.

Only a few counts were recorded for this clonotype. This chain links TRBV7-2 with TRBJ1-2, with 7 bases that match TRBD1. Germline assignment: CDR1 SGHTA and CDR2 FQGNSA. The V and J ends lost 4 bases and 8 bases, in that order; junction bases with no gene match: 4. This CDR3 spans 12 amino acids. The CDR3 sequence: CASSWTGGGYTF. The DNA for the CDR3 is TGTGCCAGCAGCTGGACAGGCGGCGGCTACACCTTC.

This clonotype has ten or more counts. The chain has TRBV7-9 and TRBJ1-4; D may be TRBD1 (5 bases). With 1 base removed from V and 3 bases from J, the gap between germline ends came to 12 bases. The CDR3 runs to 16 residues. Germline V gene data show CDR1 as SEHNR and CDR2 as FQNEAQ (reference sequence). In DNA form, the CDR3 reads TGTGCCAGCAGCTTAGTTCGGGAGGGACCTAATGAAAAACTGTTTTTT. Encoded protein: CASSLVREGPNEKLFF.

This clonotype has a count of ten or more. The chain uses TRBV12-5 and TRBJ2-1, with 7 bases identical to TRBD2. The trim removed 7 bases at V and 7 bases at J, leaving 13 bases unmatched. The CDR3 loop spans 15 amino acids. Germline V gene data show CDR1 as LGHNT and CDR2 as FRNRAP. The DNA for the CDR3 is TGTGCTAGTGCCCTTAGACTAGCCAGGATTAATGAGCAGTTCTTC. It specifies CASALRLARINEQFF.

This clonotype occurred many times. J is TRBJ2-7 and V is TRBV9; D uncertain. The CDR3 has 13 residues. Germline CDR1 SGDLS, CDR2 YYNGEE. V was shortened by 0 bases and J by 3 bases, with 7 bases between the two germline ends. CDR3 in amino acids: CASSVDALYEQYF. The CDR3 DNA sequence: TGTGCCAGCAGCGTAGATGCTCTCTACGAGCAGTACTTC.